This entry describes one TCR beta chain. The data derive from a study of cytomegalovirus exposure and HLA in healthy donors. Germline V CDR1 and CDR2: SGHRS, YFSETQ. V lost 1 base, J lost 4 bases, and 4 bases stayed unmatched. This CDR3 is 15 amino acids long. Here immunoSEQ multiplex PCR was the method, and the copy in TCRdb shows in-frame clones only, minus some. The sample contains around 100,000 clones, 85% of which appear only once. This chain links TRBV5-1 with TRBJ1-1, with TRBD1 matching 10 bases. The sequence was obtained from a man younger than 35 in good health and CMV-seropositive. The sample taken for sequencing was PBMCs. The chain's CDR3 is CASSLTGDRGTEAFF. CDR3 sequence (DNA): TGCGCCAGCAGCTTGACAGGGGACAGGGGCACTGAAGCTTTCTTT.